This T cell receptor (beta chain) appears in the sequencing data of a study of cytomegalovirus exposure and HLA in healthy donors. PCR amplification relied on 60 Vbeta primers (plus 13 Jbeta primers). Generated by immunoSEQ multiplex PCR, the TCRdb table keeps only in-frame clones and is missing some. The sample consists of under 150,000 clones, 70% to 90% of them appearing once. CDR3 length: 13 amino acids. Looked up from germline, CDR1 is ENHRY and CDR2 is SYGVKD. V was cut by 6 bases and J by 4 bases, with 10 bases left in between. As for this clone: Its antigen is as yet unknown.

Findings and caveats of the study: As a later analysis showed, a missense DCLRE1C variant was linked to trimming of TCR beta V- and J-genes. In vitro assays verified that three CMV-associated chains recognized CMV antigens specifically. Upon later analysis, TCR association rates were observed to vary by HLA locus, being highest for DRB1 and lowest for HLA-C. A reported reduction in N-insertions relative to the approximately 640-donor mean was seen in an Asian-associated ancestry cluster in a later analysis.

This TCR was sampled from a boy younger than 18 in good health and CMV-seronegative. The genes are TRBV10-3 and TRBJ2-1; possible D gene TRBD1, 6 bases. Material: PBMCs. The CDR3 region is CAISGTPYNEQFF. The CDR3 bases are TGTGCCATCAGCGGGACACCATACAATGAGCAGTTCTTC.